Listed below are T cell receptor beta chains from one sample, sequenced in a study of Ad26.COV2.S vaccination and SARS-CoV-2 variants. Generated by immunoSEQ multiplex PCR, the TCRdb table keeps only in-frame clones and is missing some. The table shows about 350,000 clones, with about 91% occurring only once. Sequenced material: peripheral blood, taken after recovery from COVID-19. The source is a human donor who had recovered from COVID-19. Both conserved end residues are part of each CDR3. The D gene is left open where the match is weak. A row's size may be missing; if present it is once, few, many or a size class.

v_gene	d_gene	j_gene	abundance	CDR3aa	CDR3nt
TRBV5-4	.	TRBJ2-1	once	CASTPGAGTYNEQFF	TGTGCCAGCACCCCTGGGGCAGGGACTTACAATGAGCAGTTCTTC
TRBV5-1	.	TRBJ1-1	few	CASSLQATGGSEAFF	TGCGCCAGCAGCCTCCAAGCCACCGGGGGGTCTGAAGCTTTCTTT
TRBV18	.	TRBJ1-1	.	CASSTNEYTEAFF	TGTGCCAGCTCTACCAATGAATACACTGAAGCTTTCTTT
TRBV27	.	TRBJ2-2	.	CASSLLRQNTGELFF	TGTGCCAGCAGTTTACTACGGCAGAACACCGGGGAGCTGTTTTTT
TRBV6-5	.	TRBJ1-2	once	CASRKQGFSNYGYTF	TGTGCCAGCAGGAAACAGGGCTTTTCTAACTATGGCTACACCTTC
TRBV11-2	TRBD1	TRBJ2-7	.	CASSLETGTGYEQYF	TGTGCCAGCAGCTTAGAAACCGGGACAGGTTACGAGCAGTACTTC
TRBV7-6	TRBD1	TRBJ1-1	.	CASSLRPGGTGMNTEAFF	TGTGCCAGCAGCTTAAGGCCCGGTGGGACAGGAATGAACACTGAAGCTTTCTTT
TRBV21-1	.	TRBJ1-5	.	CASSNTGYQHF	TGTGCCAGCAGCAACACAGGGTACCAGCATTTT
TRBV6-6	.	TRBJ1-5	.	CASSGPGVQNQPQHF	TGTGCCAGCAGTGGTCCCGGGGTCCAAAATCAGCCCCAGCATTTT
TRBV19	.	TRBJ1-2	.	CASRPDRFEGGYTF	TGTGCCAGTAGGCCTGACAGGTTCGAAGGAGGCTACACCTTC
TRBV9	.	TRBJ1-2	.	CASSVGGTGTGGYTF	TGTGCCAGCAGCGTAGGAGGAACCGGGACTGGTGGCTACACCTTC
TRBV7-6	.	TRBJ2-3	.	CASRLGPTLTDTQYF	TGTGCCAGCAGATTGGGACCTACTCTCACAGATACGCAGTATTTT
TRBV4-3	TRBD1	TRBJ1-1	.	CASSQAGQGGTEAFF	TGCGCCAGCAGCCAAGCGGGACAGGGGGGAACTGAAGCTTTCTTT
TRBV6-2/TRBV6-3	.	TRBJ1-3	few	CASSSNTPTHSGNTIYF	TGTGCCAGCAGTTCCAATACTCCAACGCACTCAGGAAACACCATATATTTT
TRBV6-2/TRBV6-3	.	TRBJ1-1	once	CASSVQGTEAFF	TGTGCCAGCAGTGTCCAGGGCACTGAAGCTTTCTTT
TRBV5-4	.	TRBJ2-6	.	CASSRPGRRGGANVLTF	TGTGCCAGCAGCAGACCGGGCCGCAGAGGTGGGGCCAACGTCCTGACTTTC
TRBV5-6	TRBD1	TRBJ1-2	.	CASSFVGDRSF	TGTGCCAGCAGCTTCGTCGGGGACAGGTCCTTC
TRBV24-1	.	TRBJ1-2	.	CATSDSGRNYGYTF	TGTGCCACCAGTGATAGCGGGAGGAACTATGGCTACACCTTC
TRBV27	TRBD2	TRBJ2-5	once	CASSRRLAQETQYF	TGTGCCAGCAGTCGCCGACTAGCACAAGAGACCCAGTACTTC
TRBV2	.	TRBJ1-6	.	CASSWFGVRNNSPLHF	TGTGCCAGCAGCTGGTTCGGGGTTAGGAATAATTCACCCCTCCACTTT
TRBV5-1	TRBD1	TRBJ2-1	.	CASSFRPGTGNNEQFF	TGCGCCAGCAGCTTCCGTCCCGGGACAGGGAACAATGAGCAGTTCTTC
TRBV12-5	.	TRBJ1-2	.	CASGLPEQGDYGYTF	TGTGCTAGTGGTTTGCCCGAACAGGGTGACTATGGCTACACCTTC
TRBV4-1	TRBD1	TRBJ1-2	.	CASSLRGLIRHYGYTF	TGCGCCAGCAGCCTCAGGGGGCTCATTAGGCACTATGGCTACACCTTC
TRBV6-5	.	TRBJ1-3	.	CASMFVLSGNTIYF	TGTGCCAGCATGTTCGTACTCTCTGGAAACACCATATATTTT
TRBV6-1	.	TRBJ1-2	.	CASSEGRNTF	TGTGCCAGCAGTGAAGGCAGGAACACCTTC
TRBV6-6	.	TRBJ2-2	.	CASSPFLLNAGHHTGELFF	TGTGCCAGCAGTCCCTTCCTATTAAACGCGGGACATCACACCGGGGAGCTGTTTTTT
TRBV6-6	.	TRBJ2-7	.	CASSPLGSSYEQYF	TGTGCCAGCAGTCCCCTCGGCAGTTCCTACGAGCAGTACTTC
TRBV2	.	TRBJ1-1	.	CASSAGVGNTEAFF	TGTGCCAGCAGTGCCGGGGTGGGTAACACTGAAGCTTTCTTT
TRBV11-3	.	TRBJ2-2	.	CASSLPGGELFF	TGTGCCAGCAGCTTACCCGGCGGGGAGCTGTTTTTT
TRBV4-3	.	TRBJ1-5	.	CASSQDLNSNQPQHF	TGCGCCAGCAGCCAAGATCTGAATAGCAATCAGCCCCAGCATTTT
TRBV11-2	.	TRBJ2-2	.	CASSSRRDGTGELFF	TGTGCCAGCAGCTCTCGCCGGGACGGCACCGGGGAGCTGTTTTTT
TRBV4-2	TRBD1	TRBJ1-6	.	CASSHGTATDSPLHF	TGTGCCAGCAGCCACGGGACAGCAACTGATTCACCCCTCCACTTT
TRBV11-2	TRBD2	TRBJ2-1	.	CASSFGYRRGGLFF	TGTGCCAGCAGCTTCGGCTATAGGCGGGGGGGCTTGTTCTTC
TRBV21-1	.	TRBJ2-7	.	CAGASYEQYF	TGTGCCGGAGCTTCCTACGAGCAGTACTTC
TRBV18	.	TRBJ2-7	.	CASSLRRGTYEQYF	TGTGCCAGCTCACTCCGACGGGGGACCTACGAGCAGTACTTC
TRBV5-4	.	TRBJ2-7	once	CASSATDTSYEQYF	TGTGCCAGCAGCGCTACGGACACCAGCTACGAGCAGTACTTC
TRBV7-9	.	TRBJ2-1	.	CASNPLKQFF	TGTGCCAGCAACCCACTTAAGCAGTTCTTC
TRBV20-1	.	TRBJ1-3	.	CSASPRVAGNTIYF	TGCAGTGCTAGTCCCAGGGTGGCTGGAAACACCATATATTTT
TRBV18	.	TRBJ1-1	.	CASSPGRGTEAFF	TGTGCCAGCTCACCAGGGCGGGGCACTGAAGCTTTCTTT
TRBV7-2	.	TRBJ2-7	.	CASSLAHSYEQYF	TGTGCCAGCAGCTTAGCACACAGCTACGAGCAGTACTTC
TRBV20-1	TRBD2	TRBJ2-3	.	CSASYQRGSQYF	TGCAGTGCTAGTTATCAGCGGGGGAGTCAGTATTTT
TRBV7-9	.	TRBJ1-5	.	CASSLGGQGYQPQHF	TGTGCCAGCAGCCTTGGGGGGCAGGGGTATCAGCCCCAGCATTTT
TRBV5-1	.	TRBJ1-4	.	CASSLAGQTTNEKLFF	TGCGCCAGCAGCTTGGCCGGACAGACAACTAATGAAAAACTGTTTTTT
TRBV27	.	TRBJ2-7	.	CASRPRQRASYEQYF	TGTGCCAGCAGACCTAGACAGCGAGCCTCCTACGAGCAGTACTTC
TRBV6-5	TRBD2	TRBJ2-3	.	CASSYSLAGGYTQYF	TGTGCCAGCAGTTACAGTCTAGCGGGGGGGTATACGCAGTATTTT
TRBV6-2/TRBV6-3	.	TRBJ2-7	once	CASSYPLGQQLASYEQYF	TGTGCCAGCAGTTACCCCCTCGGACAGCAACTAGCCTCCTACGAGCAGTACTTC
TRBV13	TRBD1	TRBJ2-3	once	CASSSGQGITDTQYF	TGTGCCAGCAGCTCGGGACAGGGGATCACAGATACGCAGTATTTT
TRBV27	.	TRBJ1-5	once	CASSPRGISNQPQHF	TGTGCCAGCAGTCCCCGCGGAATTAGCAATCAGCCCCAGCATTTT
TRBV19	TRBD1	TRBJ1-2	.	CASRGDTINYTF	TGTGCCAGCAGGGGGGACACAATAAACTACACCTTC
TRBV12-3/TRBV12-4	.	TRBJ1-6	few	CASSLRIGSPLHF	TGTGCCAGCAGTTTGAGGATTGGATCACCCCTCCACTTT